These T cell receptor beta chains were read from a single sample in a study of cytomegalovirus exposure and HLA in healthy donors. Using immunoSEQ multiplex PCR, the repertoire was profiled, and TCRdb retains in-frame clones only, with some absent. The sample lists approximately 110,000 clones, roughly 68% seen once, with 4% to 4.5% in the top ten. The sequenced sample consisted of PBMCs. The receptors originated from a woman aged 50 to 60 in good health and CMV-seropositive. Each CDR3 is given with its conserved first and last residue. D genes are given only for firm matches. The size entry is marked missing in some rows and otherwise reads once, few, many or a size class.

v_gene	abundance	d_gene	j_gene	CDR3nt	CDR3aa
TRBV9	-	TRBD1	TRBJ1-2	TGTGCCAGCAGCAACAGACAGGGGAGTAACTATGGCTACACCTTC	CASSNRQGSNYGYTF
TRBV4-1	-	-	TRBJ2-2	TGCGCCAGCAGCCAGAGGGCGGCGAACACCGGGGAGCTGTTTTTT	CASSQRAANTGELFF
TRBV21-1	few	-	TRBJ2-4	TGTGCCATCAGGCCCCCCAGAGGATTAGCCAAAAACATTCAGTACTTC	CAIRPPRGLAKNIQYF
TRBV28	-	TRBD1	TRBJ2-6	TGTGCCAGCAGGACAGGGGGGGCCCTCCCTGGGGCCAACGTCCTGACTTTC	CASRTGGALPGANVLTF
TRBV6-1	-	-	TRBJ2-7	TGTGCCAGCAGAAGAGGGGGGGACCCGCACGAGCAGTACTTC	CASRRGGDPHEQYF
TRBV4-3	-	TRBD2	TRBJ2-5	TGCGCCAGCAGCCCCCGGGCTAGCGGGGGAGGAGAGACCCAGTACTTC	CASSPRASGGGETQYF
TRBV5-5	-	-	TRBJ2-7	TGTGCCAGCAGCTTGCACTTTTACGAGCAGTACTTC	CASSLHFYEQYF
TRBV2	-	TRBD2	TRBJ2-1	TGTGCCATGGCGGGACTAGCGGCCTACAATGAGCAGTTCTTC	CAMAGLAAYNEQFF
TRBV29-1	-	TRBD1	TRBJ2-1	TGCAGCGTGGGTCGAGGGACAGGGGACTCCGGTGAGCAGTTCTTC	CSVGRGTGDSGEQFF
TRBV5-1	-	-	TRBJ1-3	TGCGCCAGCAGCCCCTCCCGTGGGCCCAACTCTGGAAACACCATATATTTT	CASSPSRGPNSGNTIYF
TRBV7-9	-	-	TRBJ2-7	TGTGCCAGCAGCCCCGGCCTTGGAACAGGCCCCATCGAGCAGTACTTC	CASSPGLGTGPIEQYF
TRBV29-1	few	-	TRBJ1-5	TGCAGCGCGGGAGGCACAGGTCAGCCCCAGCATTTT	CSAGGTGQPQHF
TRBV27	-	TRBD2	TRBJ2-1	TGTGCCAGCAGTTCCGGGACTAGCGGTGGGGGTGAGCAGTTCTTC	CASSSGTSGGGEQFF
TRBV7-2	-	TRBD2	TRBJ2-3	TGTGCCAGCAGCTTAGCGGGGGGGTTTCAAGATACGCAGTATTTT	CASSLAGGFQDTQYF
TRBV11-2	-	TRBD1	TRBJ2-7	TGTGCCAGCAGCTTACCACACTACAGGACAGGGGCAAAAGAGCAGTACTTC	CASSLPHYRTGAKEQYF
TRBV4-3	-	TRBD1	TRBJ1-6	TGCGCCAGCAGCCAAGATCTGGGTCCGGGACAGGACTCGGGCTATAATTCACCCCTCCACTTT	CASSQDLGPGQDSGYNSPLHF
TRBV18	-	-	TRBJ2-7	TGTGCCAGCTCAACGGGACTGACCTCCTACGAGCAGTACTTC	CASSTGLTSYEQYF
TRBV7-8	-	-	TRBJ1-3	TGTGCCAGCAGCTTTGGGTCGGGCTCTGGAAACACCATATATTTT	CASSFGSGSGNTIYF
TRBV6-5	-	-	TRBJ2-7	TGTGCCAGCAGGTCGCCAGGGGCGCTTTCCTACGAGCAGTACTTC	CASRSPGALSYEQYF
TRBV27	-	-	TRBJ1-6	TGTGCCAGCAGGGTGGGGGCTACCAACTCCTATAATTCACCCCTCCACTTT	CASRVGATNSYNSPLHF
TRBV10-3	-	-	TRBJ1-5	TGTGCCATCAGCGACCGGGTGGAACAGCCCCAGCATTTT	CAISDRVEQPQHF
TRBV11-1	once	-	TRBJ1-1	TGTGCCAGCAGCTTAGCGACGGGGGCTTTCTTT	CASSLATGAFF
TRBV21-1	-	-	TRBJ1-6	TGTGCCAGCAGCGGACAGGAGAGCTCCTATAATTCACCCCTCCACTTT	CASSGQESSYNSPLHF
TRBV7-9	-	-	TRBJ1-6	TGTGCCAGCAGCCCGGAGGGTACAATTAATTCACCCCTCCACTTT	CASSPEGTINSPLHF
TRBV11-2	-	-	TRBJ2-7	TGTGCCAGCAGCTTAGATACCAGGAACTCCTACGAGCAGTACTTC	CASSLDTRNSYEQYF
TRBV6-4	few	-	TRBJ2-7	TGTGCCAGCAGTTTGGAGGAGAGCTCCTACGAGCAGTACTTC	CASSLEESSYEQYF
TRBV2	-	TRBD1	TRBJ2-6	TGTGCCAGCAGTAAAGGACAGGGGGCGTCTGGGGCCAACGTCCTGACTTTC	CASSKGQGASGANVLTF
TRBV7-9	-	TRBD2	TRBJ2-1	TGTGCCAGCAGCCCGACTAGCGGGACGTACAATGAGCAGTTCTTC	CASSPTSGTYNEQFF
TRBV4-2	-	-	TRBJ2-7	TGTGCCAGCAGCCAAGTCTCACTAGCTCCAACGGAGCAGTACTTC	CASSQVSLAPTEQYF
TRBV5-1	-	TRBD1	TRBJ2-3	TGCGCCAGCAGGTACAGGGGCACTAGCACAGATACGCAGTATTTT	CASRYRGTSTDTQYF
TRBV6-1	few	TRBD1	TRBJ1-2	TGTGCCAGCAGCTGGGACAGGGGGAATGGCTACACCTTC	CASSWDRGNGYTF
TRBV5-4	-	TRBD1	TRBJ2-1	TGTGCCAGCAGCTTGGGGGCAGGGGGTTATAGTGAGCAGTTCTTC	CASSLGAGGYSEQFF
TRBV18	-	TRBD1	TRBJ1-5	TGTGCCAGCTCCGAGTGGACAGGGTTGAGCAATCAGCCCCAGCATTTT	CASSEWTGLSNQPQHF